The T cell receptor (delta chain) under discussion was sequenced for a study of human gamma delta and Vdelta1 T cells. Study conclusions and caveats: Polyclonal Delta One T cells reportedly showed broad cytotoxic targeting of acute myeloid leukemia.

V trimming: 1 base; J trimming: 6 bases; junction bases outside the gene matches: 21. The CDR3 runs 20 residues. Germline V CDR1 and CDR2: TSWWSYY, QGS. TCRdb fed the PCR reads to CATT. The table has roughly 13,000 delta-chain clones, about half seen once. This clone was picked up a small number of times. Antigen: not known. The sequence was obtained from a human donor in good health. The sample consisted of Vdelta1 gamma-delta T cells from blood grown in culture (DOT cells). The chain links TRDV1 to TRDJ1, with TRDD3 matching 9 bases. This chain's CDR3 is CALGEPAPSLSLGDRHKLIF. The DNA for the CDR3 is TGTGCTCTTGGGGAACCCGCACCCTCCCTCAGCCTGGGGGATCGGCATAAACTCATCTTT.